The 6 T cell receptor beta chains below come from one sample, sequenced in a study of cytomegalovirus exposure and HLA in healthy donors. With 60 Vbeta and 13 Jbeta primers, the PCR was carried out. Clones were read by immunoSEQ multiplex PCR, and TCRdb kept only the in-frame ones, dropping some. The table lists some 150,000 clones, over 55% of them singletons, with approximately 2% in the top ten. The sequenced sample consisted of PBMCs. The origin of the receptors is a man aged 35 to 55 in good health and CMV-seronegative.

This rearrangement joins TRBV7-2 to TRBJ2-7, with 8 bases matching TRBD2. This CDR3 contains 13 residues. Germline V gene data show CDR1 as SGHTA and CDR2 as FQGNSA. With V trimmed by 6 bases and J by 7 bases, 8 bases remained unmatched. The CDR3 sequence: CASRIRASGEQYF. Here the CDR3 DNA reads TGTGCCAGCAGGATCCGGGCTAGCGGGGAGCAGTACTTC.

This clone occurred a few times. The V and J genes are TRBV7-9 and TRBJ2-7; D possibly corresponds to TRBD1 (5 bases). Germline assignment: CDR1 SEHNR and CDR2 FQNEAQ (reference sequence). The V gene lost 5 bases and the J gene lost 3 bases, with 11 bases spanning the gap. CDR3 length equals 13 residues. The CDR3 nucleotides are TGTGCCAGCAGCCAAAGACAGTTCTACGAGCAGTACTTC. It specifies CASSQRQFYEQYF.

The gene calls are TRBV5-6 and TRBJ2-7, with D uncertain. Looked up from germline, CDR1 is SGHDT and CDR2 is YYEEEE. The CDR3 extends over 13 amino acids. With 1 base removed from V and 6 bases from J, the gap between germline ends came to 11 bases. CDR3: CASSLTDVGEQYF. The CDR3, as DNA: TGTGCCAGCAGCTTGACAGACGTGGGCGAGCAGTACTTC.

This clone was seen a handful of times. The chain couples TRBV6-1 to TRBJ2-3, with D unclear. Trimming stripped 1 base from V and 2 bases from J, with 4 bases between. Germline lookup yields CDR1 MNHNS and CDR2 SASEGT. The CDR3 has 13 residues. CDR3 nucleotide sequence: TGTGCCAGCAGTGAAGAGCTCACAGATACGCAGTATTTT. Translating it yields CASSEELTDTQYF.

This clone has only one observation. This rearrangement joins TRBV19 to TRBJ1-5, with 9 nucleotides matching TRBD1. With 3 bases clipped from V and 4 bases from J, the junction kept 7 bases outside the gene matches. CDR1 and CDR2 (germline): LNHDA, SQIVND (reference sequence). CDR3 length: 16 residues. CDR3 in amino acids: CASSMGQGRWNQPQHF. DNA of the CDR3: TGTGCCAGTAGTATGGGACAGGGTCGGTGGAATCAGCCCCAGCATTTT.

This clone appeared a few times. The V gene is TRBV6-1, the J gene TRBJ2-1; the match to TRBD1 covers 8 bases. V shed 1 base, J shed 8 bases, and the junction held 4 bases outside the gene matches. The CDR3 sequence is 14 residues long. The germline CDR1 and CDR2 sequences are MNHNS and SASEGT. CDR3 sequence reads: CASSEGDRYDEQFF. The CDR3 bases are TGTGCCAGCAGTGAAGGGGACAGGTACGATGAGCAGTTCTTC.